This T cell receptor beta chain was obtained from a study of blood T cell repertoires in COVID-19 (TCRdb year 2020). With regard to the full study: Samples covering the acute and convalescent phases of COVID-19 were provided by collaborators in the United States, Italy and Spain. The prospective study material was composed of cDNA or gDNA derived from T cells, B-cell-depleted T cells, or PBMCs. Deeply sampled blood TCRbeta repertoires from subjects exposed to, actively infected with, or recovered from COVID-19 were included in the dataset. The repertoires were released in a freely available public database meant as a resource for research on the immune response to SARS-CoV-2. Samples were obtained from the ongoing ImmuneRACE study (first 160 participants) and from about 1,300 subjects provided by 6 global collaborators. Sample metadata almost always included a de-identified subject ID, COVID-19 status, age in years and sex. Where available, HLA class I and class II types were taken from metadata supplied by the sample provider and were not determined by assay-based typing.

TCRbeta CDR3 regions were amplified from genomic DNA using the immunoSEQ Assay, a bias-controlled multiplex PCR. Per the authors' processing: The number of nucleated cells in each sample was estimated from the amplification of reference gene primers within the assay. Sequence reads were collapsed and filtered to measure the absolute abundance of every unique TCRbeta CDR3 rearrangement. Productive Simpson clonality was computed per sample as the square root of Simpson's diversity index over productive rearrangements. In TCRdb, the immuneACCESS table is reduced to in-frame sequences with V and J assigned. These tables do not hold every clone; where another copy was compared, an unresolved V gene accounts for under half, and the others remain unexplained. V and J calls and clone size are given by that table; D and trimming were obtained from the DNA. Present in this sample are 100,000 or so clones, approximately 81% of which were seen just once. Clones ranked in the top ten supply around 2% of the sample.

Collaborating institutions collected whole blood in K2EDTA tubes following their own protocols. Collaborator samples were shipped for TCRbeta analysis as frozen whole blood, isolated PBMCs, or DNA extracted from either sample type. Points on this clone: The antigen this receptor binds is unknown. No base-level quality is on record; no much larger clone is a single base apart.

The full study reports these points: The amount of clinical and demographic metadata varied by source and participant and was provided uncurated.

Via the germline V gene, CDR1 is MGHRA and CDR2 YSYEKL. Trimming costs V 1 base and J 5 bases, and their ends lie 4 bases apart. From the cysteine up to the phenylalanine, the CDR3 has a length of 12 residues. Here the CDR3 DNA is all that survives: 36 bases in frame from base 1. The sequencing input was peripheral blood. This sequence was found in a woman in her seventies with active or convalescent COVID-19. Here the chain combines TRBV4-1 and TRBJ2-3; no D gene is confidently identified. At the DNA level, the sequence is TGCGCCAGCAGCCAAGCGGGAGATACGCAGTATTTT. Its protein is CASSQAGDTQYF.